This T cell receptor beta chain was retrieved from a study of Graves' ophthalmopathy and Graves' hyperthyroidism. Scientists amplified the TCR beta CDR3 regions from RNA transcripts. The library came from an HTBI-primed first-round RT-PCR and a second-round multiplex PCR. Each CDR3 protein gets one entry after TCRdb re-called the multiplex PCR reads with MiXCR. This table has some 360,000 distinct CDR3 sequences, about 17% appearing once. Notes on this clonotype: A read error is possible here, since a much larger clone lies one base away.

This CDR3 contains 15 residues. Germline-derived CDR1 and CDR2 are SGHAT and FQDESV (reference sequence). This TCR came from an adult woman with stable Graves' hyperthyroidism. Sequenced input: peripheral blood. J is TRBJ2-2 and V is TRBV11-1, with D perhaps being TRBD1 or TRBD2 (5 bases each). The CDR3 DNA reads TGTGCCGGCCGTAAGGATGGGGGTCAGGACGGGGAGCTGTGTTTT. It specifies CAGRKDGGQDGELCF.